The 5 T cell receptor beta chains presented below share a single source sample, sequenced in a study of blood T cell repertoires in COVID-19. TCRdb keeps only in-frame clones here, not all; method: immunoSEQ multiplex PCR. The sample records 95,000 to 110,000 clones, just over 90% being singletons. Source material: peripheral blood. The receptors were gathered from a woman aged 25 to 39 with acute or convalescent COVID-19.

This clone has just one count. J is TRBJ2-3 and V is TRBV7-2; D is possibly TRBD2 (6 bases). The germline gives CDR1 SGHTA, CDR2 FQGNSA. Trimming removed 1 base at V and 9 bases at J, with 14 bases between. The CDR3 runs 14 residues. The CDR3 DNA sequence: TGTGCCAGCAGCTTAGAAATCCCAGGGAGGACGCAGTATTTT. Translating it yields CASSLEIPGRTQYF.

The chain recombines TRBV24-1 with TRBJ2-3; the D gene is possibly TRBD1 (5 bases). CDR3 length: 14 residues. V was shortened by 4 bases and J by 2 bases, with 9 bases between the two germline ends. In germline, CDR1 is KGHDR, CDR2 SFDVKD. CDR3 in DNA: TGTGCCACCAGTGAAACAGGACACACAGATACGCAGTATTTT. Protein: CATSETGHTDTQYF.

The rearrangement uses TRBV6-5 and TRBJ1-2; 8 bases line up with TRBD1. J was trimmed by 6 bases and V by 7 bases; bases with no gene match: 10. The CDR3 length is 14 residues. Germline V CDR1 and CDR2: MNHEY, SVGAGI. CDR3 loop: CASTSGRTGNGYTF. The CDR3 region has the DNA TGTGCCAGCACTTCCGGGAGGACAGGGAATGGCTACACCTTC.

The rearrangement uses TRBV29-1 and TRBJ1-4; the match to TRBD1 covers 10 bases. The germline V gene has CDR1 SQVTM and CDR2 ANQGSEA. This CDR3 has 13 residues. J gave up 7 bases and V 7 bases, and 6 bases lay outside the gene matches. The CDR3, as DNA: TGCAGCGCCCAGACAGGGGGCGGTGAAAAACTGTTTTTT. It yields the protein CSAQTGGGEKLFF.

The sample holds a few counts of this clone. DNA for the CDR3: TGTGCCAGCTCACCTATAGCGGGGACCAGCTCCTACAATGAGCAGTTCTTC. Residues: CASSPIAGTSSYNEQFF. The V gene is TRBV18, the J gene TRBJ2-1; 8 bases are a match to TRBD2. In germline, CDR1 is KGHSH, CDR2 LQKENI. The CDR3 is made up of 17 amino acids. V trimming: 3 bases; J trimming: 0 bases; junction bases outside the gene matches: 7.